This T cell receptor (beta chain) originates from a study of monozygotic twins with inflammatory bowel disease. Remarks on this clonotype: No antigen is known for it.

TCRdb re-called the 5' RACE reads and catalogs CDR3 proteins one per entry, DNA excluded. The specimen's table records some 440,000 distinct CDR3 sequences. Study results and limitations: Especially with disease activity, IBD patients shared fewer clonotypes with others than healthy twins did.

This CDR3 has 15 amino acids. Germline CDR1 and CDR2: SEHNR and FQNEAQ (reference sequence). The chain couples TRBV7-9 to TRBJ1-1; without DNA, the TCRdb call of TRBD1 cannot be checked. Material: blood. The clonotype originates from a human donor with ulcerative colitis or Crohn's disease, or a healthy co-twin of an affected twin (not recorded which). The CDR3 spells CASSLSVGEYTEAFF.